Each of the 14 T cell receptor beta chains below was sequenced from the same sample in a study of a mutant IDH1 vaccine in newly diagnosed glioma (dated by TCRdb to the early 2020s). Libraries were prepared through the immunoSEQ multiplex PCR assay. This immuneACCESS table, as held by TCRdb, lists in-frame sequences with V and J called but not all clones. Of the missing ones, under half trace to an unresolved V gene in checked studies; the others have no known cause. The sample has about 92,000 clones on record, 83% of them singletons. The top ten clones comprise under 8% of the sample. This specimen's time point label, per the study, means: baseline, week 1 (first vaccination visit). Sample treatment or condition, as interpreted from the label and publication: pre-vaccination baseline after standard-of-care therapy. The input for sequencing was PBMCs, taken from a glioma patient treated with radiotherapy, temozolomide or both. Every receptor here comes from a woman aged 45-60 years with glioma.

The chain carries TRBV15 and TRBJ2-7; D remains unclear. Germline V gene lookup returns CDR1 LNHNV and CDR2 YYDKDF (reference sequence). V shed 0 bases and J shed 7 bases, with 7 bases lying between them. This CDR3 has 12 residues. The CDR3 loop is CATSRDVGEQYF. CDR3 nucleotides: TGTGCCACCAGCAGAGATGTGGGGGAGCAGTACTTC.

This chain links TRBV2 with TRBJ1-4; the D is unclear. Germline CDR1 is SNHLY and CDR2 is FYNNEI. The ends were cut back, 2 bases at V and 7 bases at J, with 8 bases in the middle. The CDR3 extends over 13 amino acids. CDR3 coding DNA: TGTGCCAGCAGTGAAAATTTGGGTGAAAAACTGTTTTTT. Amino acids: CASSENLGEKLFF.

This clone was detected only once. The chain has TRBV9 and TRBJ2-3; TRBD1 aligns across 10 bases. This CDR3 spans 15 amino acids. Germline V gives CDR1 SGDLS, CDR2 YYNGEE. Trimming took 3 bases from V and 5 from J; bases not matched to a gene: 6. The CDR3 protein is CASSEGQGKQDTQYF. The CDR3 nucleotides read TGTGCCAGCAGCGAGGGACAGGGGAAGCAAGATACGCAGTATTTT. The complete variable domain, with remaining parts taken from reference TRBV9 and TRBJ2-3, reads DSGVTQTPKHLITATGQRVTLRCSPRSGDLSVYWYQQSLDQGLQFLIQYYNGEERAKGNILERFSAQQFPDLHSELNLSSLELGDSALYFCASSEGQGKQDTQYFGPGTRLTVL.

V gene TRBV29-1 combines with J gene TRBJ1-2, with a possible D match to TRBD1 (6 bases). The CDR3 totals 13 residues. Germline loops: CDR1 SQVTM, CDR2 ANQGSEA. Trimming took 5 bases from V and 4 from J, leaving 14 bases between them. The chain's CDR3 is CSVHPRQAYGYTF. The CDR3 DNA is TGCAGCGTTCATCCCCGACAGGCCTATGGCTACACCTTC.

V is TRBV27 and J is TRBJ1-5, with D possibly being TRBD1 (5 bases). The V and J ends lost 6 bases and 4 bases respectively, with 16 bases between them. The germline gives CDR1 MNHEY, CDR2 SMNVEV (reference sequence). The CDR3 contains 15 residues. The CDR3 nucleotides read TGTGCCAGCAGGCCGTTATCCGGGGCTAATCAGCCCCAGCATTTT. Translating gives CASRPLSGANQPQHF.

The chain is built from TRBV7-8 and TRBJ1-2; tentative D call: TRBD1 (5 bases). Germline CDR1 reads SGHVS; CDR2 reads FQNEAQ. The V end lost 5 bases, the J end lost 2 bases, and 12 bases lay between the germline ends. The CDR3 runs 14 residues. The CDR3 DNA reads TGTGCCAGCAGCCGGGACGGATTAAACTATGGCTACACCTTC. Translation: CASSRDGLNYGYTF.

CDR3 loop: CASSIGWGAFQPQHF. The CDR3 region has the DNA TGTGCCAGTAGTATTGGGTGGGGCGCTTTTCAGCCCCAGCATTTT. The chain uses TRBV19 and TRBJ1-5, with D perhaps matching TRBD1 (5 bases). The CDR3 consists of 15 residues. Germline V gene lookup returns CDR1 LNHDA and CDR2 SQIVND (reference sequence). V was clipped by 3 bases and J by 6 bases, with 15 bases between them. The full variable domain, completed using reference TRBV19 and TRBJ1-5, is DGGITQSPKYLFRKEGQNVTLSCEQNLNHDAMYWYRQDPGQGLRLIYYSQIVNDFQKGDIAEGYSVSREKKESFPLTVTSAQKNPTAFYLCASSIGWGAFQPQHFGDGTRLSIL.

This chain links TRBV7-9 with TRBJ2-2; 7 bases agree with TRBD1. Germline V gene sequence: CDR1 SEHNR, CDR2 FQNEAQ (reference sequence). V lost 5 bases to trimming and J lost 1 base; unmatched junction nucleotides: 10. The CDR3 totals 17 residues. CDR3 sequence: CASSAFDRALNTGELFF. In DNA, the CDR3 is TGTGCCAGCAGCGCATTCGACAGGGCCCTGAACACCGGGGAGCTGTTTTTT.

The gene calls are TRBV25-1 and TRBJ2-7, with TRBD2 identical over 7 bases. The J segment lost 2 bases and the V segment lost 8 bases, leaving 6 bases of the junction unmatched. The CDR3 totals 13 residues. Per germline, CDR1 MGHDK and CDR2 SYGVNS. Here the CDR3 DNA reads TGTGCCAGCTCGGGGGGAGGGGCCTACGAGCAGTACTTC. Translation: CASSGGGAYEQYF.

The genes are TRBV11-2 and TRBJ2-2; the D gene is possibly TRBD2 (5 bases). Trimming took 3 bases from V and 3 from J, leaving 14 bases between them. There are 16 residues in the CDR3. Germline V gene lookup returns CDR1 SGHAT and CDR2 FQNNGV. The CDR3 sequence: CASSLRAGLDTGELFF. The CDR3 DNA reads TGTGCCAGCAGCTTGAGGGCAGGCTTAGACACCGGGGAGCTGTTTTTT.

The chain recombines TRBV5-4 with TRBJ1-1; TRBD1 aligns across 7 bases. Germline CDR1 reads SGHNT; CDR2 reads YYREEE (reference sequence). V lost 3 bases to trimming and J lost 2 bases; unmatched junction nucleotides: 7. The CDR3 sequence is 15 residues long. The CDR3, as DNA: TGTGCCAGCAGCTGGGGGGGACAGTCAAACACTGAAGCTTTCTTT. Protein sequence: CASSWGGQSNTEAFF.

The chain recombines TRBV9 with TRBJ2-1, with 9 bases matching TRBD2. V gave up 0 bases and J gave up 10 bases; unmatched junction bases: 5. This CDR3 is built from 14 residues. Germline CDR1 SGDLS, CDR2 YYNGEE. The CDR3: CASSVDLLAGEQFF. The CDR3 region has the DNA TGTGCCAGCAGCGTAGACCTCCTAGCGGGGGAGCAGTTCTTC.

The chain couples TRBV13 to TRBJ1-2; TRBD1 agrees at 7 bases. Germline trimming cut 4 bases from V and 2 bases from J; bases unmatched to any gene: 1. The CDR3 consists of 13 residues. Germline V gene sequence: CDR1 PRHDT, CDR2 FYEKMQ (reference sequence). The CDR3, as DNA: TGTGCCAGCAGCTGGGGACAGAACTATGGCTACACCTTC. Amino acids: CASSWGQNYGYTF.

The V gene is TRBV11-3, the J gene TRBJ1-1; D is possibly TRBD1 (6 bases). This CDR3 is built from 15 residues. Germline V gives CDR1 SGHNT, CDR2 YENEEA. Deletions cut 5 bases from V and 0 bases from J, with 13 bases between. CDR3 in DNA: TGTGCCAGCAGCCCGGGGGGCAGCCTGAACACTGAAGCTTTCTTT. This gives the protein CASSPGGSLNTEAFF.